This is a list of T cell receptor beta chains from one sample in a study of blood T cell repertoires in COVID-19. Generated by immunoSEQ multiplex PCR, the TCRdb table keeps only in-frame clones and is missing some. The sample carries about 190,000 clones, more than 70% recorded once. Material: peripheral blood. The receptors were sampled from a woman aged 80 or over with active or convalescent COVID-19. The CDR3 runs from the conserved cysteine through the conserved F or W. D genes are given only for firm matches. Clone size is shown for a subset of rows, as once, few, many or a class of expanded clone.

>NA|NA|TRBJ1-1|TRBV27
CASSLVWGGRGTEAFF
TGTGCCAGCAGTTTAGTCTGGGGGGGGAGGGGCACTGAAGCTTTCTTT
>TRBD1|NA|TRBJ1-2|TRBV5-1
CASSADRAAGYTF
TGCGCCAGCAGCGCCGACAGGGCGGCCGGCTACACCTTC
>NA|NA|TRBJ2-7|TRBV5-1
CASSLAGSYEQYF
TGCGCCAGCAGCTTGGCAGGGTCCTACGAGCAGTACTTC
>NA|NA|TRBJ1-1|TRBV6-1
CASSESLTEAFF
TGTGCCAGCAGTGAATCTCTCACTGAAGCTTTCTTT
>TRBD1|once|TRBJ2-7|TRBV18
CASSVGTGEREQYF
TGTGCCAGCTCAGTGGGGACAGGAGAACGCGAGCAGTACTTC
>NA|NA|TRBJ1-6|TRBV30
CAWSVRPGANRSPLHF
TGTGCCTGGAGTGTACGGCCAGGGGCAAATAGGTCACCCCTCCACTTT
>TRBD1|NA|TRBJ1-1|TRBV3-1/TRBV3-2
CASSDTGTGIWNTEAFF
TGTGCCAGCAGTGACACCGGGACAGGGATCTGGAACACTGAAGCTTTCTTT
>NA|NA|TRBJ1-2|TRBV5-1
CASSLGGGLSYGYTF
TGCGCCAGCAGCTTGGGTGGAGGGCTGAGCTATGGCTACACCTTC
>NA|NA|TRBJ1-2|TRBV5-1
CASSLGQGQGYTF
TGCGCCAGCAGCTTGGGGCAGGGTCAGGGCTACACCTTC
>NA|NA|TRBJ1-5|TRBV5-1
CASSLGQNQPQHF
TGCGCCAGCAGCTTGGGTCAGAATCAGCCCCAGCATTTT
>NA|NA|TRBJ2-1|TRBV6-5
CAGGSYEQFF
TGTGCCGGAGGATCCTATGAGCAGTTCTTC
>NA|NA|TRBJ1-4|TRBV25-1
CASQDGSTGEKLFF
TGTGCCAGCCAGGATGGGTCGACGGGGGAAAAACTGTTTTTT
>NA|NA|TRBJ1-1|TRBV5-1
CASSLEGFWGQNTEAFF
TGCGCCAGCAGCTTGGAAGGTTTTTGGGGACAGAACACTGAAGCTTTCTTT
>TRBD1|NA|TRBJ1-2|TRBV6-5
CASGQGGSGYTF
TGTGCCAGCGGACAGGGCGGTAGTGGCTACACCTTC
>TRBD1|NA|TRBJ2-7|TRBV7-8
CASSPRTGGEYEQYF
TGTGCCAGCAGCCCGCGGACAGGGGGCGAATACGAGCAGTACTTC
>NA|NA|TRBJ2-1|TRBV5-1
CASSGQGTAYNEQFF
TGCGCCAGCAGCGGGCAGGGTACGGCCTACAATGAGCAGTTCTTC
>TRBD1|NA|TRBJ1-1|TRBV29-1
CSGEQGANTEAFF
TGCAGCGGAGAACAGGGGGCGAACACTGAAGCTTTCTTT
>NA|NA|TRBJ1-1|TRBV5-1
CASSLNTGNTEAFF
TGCGCCAGCAGCTTGAATACAGGGAACACTGAAGCTTTCTTT
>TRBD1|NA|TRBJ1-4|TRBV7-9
CASTPGTATNEKLFF
TGTGCCAGCACTCCCGGGACAGCAACTAATGAAAAACTGTTTTTT
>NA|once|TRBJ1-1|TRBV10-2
CASSFKGGGTEAFF
TGCGCCAGCAGCTTCAAAGGGGGAGGGACTGAAGCTTTCTTT
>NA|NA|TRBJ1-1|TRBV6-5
CASRRLGGTEAFF
TGTGCCAGCAGGCGGCTGGGGGGCACTGAAGCTTTCTTT
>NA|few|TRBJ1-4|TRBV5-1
CASSLGGGEEKLFF
TGCGCCAGCAGCTTGGGTGGGGGCGAGGAAAAACTGTTTTTT
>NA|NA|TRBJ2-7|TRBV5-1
CASSLPLTSKADEQYF
TGCGCCAGCAGCCTACCATTGACTAGTAAGGCAGACGAGCAGTACTTC
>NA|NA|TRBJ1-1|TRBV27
CASSLWAGVGTEAFF
TGTGCCAGCAGTTTATGGGCAGGGGTAGGCACTGAAGCTTTCTTT
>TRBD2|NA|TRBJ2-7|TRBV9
CASSPRQAGTYEQYF
TGTGCCAGCAGCCCCCGTCAAGCGGGAACCTACGAGCAGTACTTC
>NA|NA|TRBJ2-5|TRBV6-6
CASTLASRAGVSQYF
TGTGCCAGCACCTTAGCGAGCCGGGCGGGTGTGTCCCAGTACTTC
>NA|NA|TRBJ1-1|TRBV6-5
CASSYSTGLGAFF
TGTGCCAGCAGTTACTCTACAGGGCTGGGAGCTTTCTTT
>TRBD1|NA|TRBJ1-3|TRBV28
CAGSDRGLDGNTIYF
TGTGCCGGGTCAGACAGGGGGCTAGACGGAAACACCATATATTTT
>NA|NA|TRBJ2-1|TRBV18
CASSPGLAGNEQFF
TGTGCCAGCTCACCAGGTCTAGCTGGGAATGAGCAGTTCTTC
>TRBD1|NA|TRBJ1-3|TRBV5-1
CASSPGQGHSGNTIYF
TGCGCCAGCAGCCCGGGACAGGGCCACTCTGGAAACACCATATATTTT
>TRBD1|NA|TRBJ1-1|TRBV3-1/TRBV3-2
CASSPRDRRIMNTEAFF
TGTGCCAGCAGCCCTCGGGACAGGCGAATTATGAACACTGAAGCTTTCTTT
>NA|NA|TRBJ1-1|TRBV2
CATRQDSNTEAFF
TGTGCCACCCGACAGGACTCGAACACTGAAGCTTTCTTT
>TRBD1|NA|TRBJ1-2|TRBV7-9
CASSEGQGLKGYTF
TGTGCCAGCAGCGAAGGACAGGGGTTAAAGGGCTACACCTTC
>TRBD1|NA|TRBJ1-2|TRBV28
CASSFLLGQFNYGYTF
TGTGCCAGCAGTTTTCTCTTGGGACAGTTTAACTATGGCTACACCTTC
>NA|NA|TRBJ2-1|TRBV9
CASSVDSGDYNEQFF
TGTGCCAGCAGCGTAGATTCAGGGGACTACAATGAGCAGTTCTTC
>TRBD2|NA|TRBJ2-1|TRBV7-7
CASSPNLAGVSDEQFF
TGTGCTAGCAGCCCAAATCTAGCGGGGGTCTCGGATGAGCAGTTCTTC
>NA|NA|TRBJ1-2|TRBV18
CASSPRTEDGYTF
TGTGCCAGCTCACCGAGGACGGAGGATGGCTACACCTTC
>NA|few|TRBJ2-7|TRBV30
CAWGASGTVGQYF
TGTGCCTGGGGAGCCTCGGGGACTGTGGGGCAGTACTTC
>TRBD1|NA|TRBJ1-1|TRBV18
CASSPGTGSNTEAFF
TGTGCCAGCTCACCCGGGACAGGGTCGAACACTGAAGCTTTCTTT
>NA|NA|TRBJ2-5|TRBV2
CASHEGDVETQYF
TGTGCCAGCCACGAGGGGGACGTGGAGACCCAGTACTTC
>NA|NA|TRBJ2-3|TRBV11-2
CASSPRGWAPFSDTQYF
TGTGCCAGCAGCCCTCGTGGTTGGGCCCCGTTTTCAGATACGCAGTATTTT
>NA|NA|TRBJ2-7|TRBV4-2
CASSQDIGGPSYEQYF
TGTGCCAGCAGCCAAGATATCGGCGGCCCCTCCTACGAGCAGTACTTC